These T cell receptor beta chains were read from a single sample in a study of T cells in localized non-small cell lung cancer. Some clones are missing from TCRdb's copy, which holds only in-frame ones; the method was immunoSEQ multiplex PCR. Seen here are about 130,000 clones, 80% to 90% observed once, and the top ten hold around 1.8%. The input for sequencing was peripheral blood, taken before any cancer treatment. Source of these receptors: a female donor aged 60 or older with stage I lung adenocarcinoma. Each CDR3 is given without its conserved first and last residue.

ASSQFNLASSNEQF | TRBJ2-1 | TRBV4-1
ASRGDYKGQKTQY | TRBJ2-5 | TRBV6-5
ASSKVVDAGNEQF | TRBJ2-1 | TRBV9
ASSQEPRVHEQY | TRBJ2-7 | TRBV27
ASSPPGTGGLGYT | TRBJ1-2 | TRBV7-9
ASSASGGAGELF | TRBJ2-2 | TRBV6-4
ASSLGGGRASHTQY | TRBJ2-3 | TRBV7-3
ASSLGRVAYGYT | TRBJ1-2 | TRBV28
ASSSSLQGEGEAF | TRBJ1-1 | TRBV7-3
ASGPGTANTGELF | TRBJ2-2 | TRBV7-3
ASSYPGRLNTEAF | TRBJ1-1 | TRBV6-5
ASSWGQGRGNEQF | TRBJ2-1 | TRBV5-1
ASSSRGRGGMGYT | TRBJ1-2 | TRBV5-1
SVGQGPDTQY | TRBJ2-3 | TRBV29-1
ASSPLAGEAGEQF | TRBJ2-1 | TRBV18
ASSVAGTYNEQF | TRBJ2-1 | TRBV9
ASSEQPNSSTNEKLF | TRBJ1-4 | TRBV5-1
ASSPRAKNIQY | TRBJ2-4 | TRBV2
ASSYSGLGLNTEAF | TRBJ1-1 | TRBV6-5
ASRASYGYT | TRBJ1-2 | TRBV6-6
ASSVGLGYNEQF | TRBJ2-1 | TRBV9
ASSHGGGQGNEQF | TRBJ2-1 | TRBV5-4
ASSLLAGWEGNEQY | TRBJ2-7 | TRBV7-9
ASSLGGRDTQY | TRBJ2-3 | TRBV27
ASSTDLVDTQY | TRBJ2-3 | TRBV19
ASSQDPARNYNEQF | TRBJ2-1 | TRBV4-2
ASSPNHLGLYEQY | TRBJ2-7 | TRBV18
SVGGAGAGYNEQF | TRBJ2-1 | TRBV29-1
ASSPRGGGTYNEQF | TRBJ2-1 | TRBV5-1
ASSIAGSGYT | TRBJ1-2 | TRBV19